A selection of T cell receptor beta chains follows, all from one sample in a study of control samples from healthy donors and cancer patients. Libraries were prepared by immunoSEQ multiplex PCR; TCRdb keeps only in-frame clonotypes and omits some of them. The sample lists fewer than 95,000 clones; approximately 89% were seen once. Source material: blood. These receptors were collected from a man aged 25 to 40 in good health. The CDR3 runs from the conserved cysteine through the conserved F or W. The D gene is left open where the match is weak.

>TRBV27|.
CASSIDYNEQFF
>TRBV12-3/TRBV12-4|.
CASSLADHPQHF
>TRBV12-3/TRBV12-4|.
CASSFRMGYTF
>TRBV4-1|.
CASSQREASGNTIYF
>TRBV5-1|TRBD1
CASSLTGQGFGNTIYF
>TRBV18|.
CASSPLQISQETQYF
>TRBV11-1|.
CASSFPGRETQYF
>TRBV27|.
CASSSTPVRGYTF
>TRBV29-1|.
CSVVGSTDTQYF
>TRBV15|.
CATSRTGTNNYGYTF
>TRBV2|.
CASRGETGAQETQYF
>TRBV10-3|.
CAISEQQGFNQPQHF
>TRBV7-9|TRBD2
CASSPPAGGRRDTQYF
>TRBV9|TRBD1
CASSATRTGWENTEAFF
>TRBV9|.
CASSPPGVNYGYTF
>TRBV23-1|.
CASSQSARRREKLFF
>TRBV2|TRBD2
CASSETSGGNNEQFF
>TRBV6-6|.
CASSYSWGSEAFF
>TRBV10-3|.
CASISGEKDTQYF
>TRBV9|.
CASSEGDGSFVEKLFF
>TRBV9|.
CASSVQGNNEQFF
>TRBV20-1|.
CSASDNYGYTF
>TRBV2|.
CASSDKGRTGELFF
>TRBV29-1|.
CSVEDPPWVNAEAFF
>TRBV7-2|.
CASSLDGGPHNEQFF
>TRBV5-1|.
CASSLSAAQAEQYF